This T cell receptor beta chain was identified in a study of cytomegalovirus exposure and HLA in healthy donors. Study-wide results and limits: Researchers catalogued approximately 160 TCR beta chains as cytomegalovirus-associated. An analysis done earlier found most TCR beta V segments productive about 87% or about 30% of the time.

This clone appeared a single time. The antigen remains undetermined. Donors were nominally healthy when sampled, though unrecorded immune exposures were likely. The PCR was carried out with 60 Vbeta primers and 13 Jbeta primers. The protocol was immunoSEQ multiplex PCR, while the TCRdb copy is restricted to in-frame clones and leaves out a portion. This sample has roughly 180,000 clones, with about four fifths found just once. The receptor was isolated from a man aged 25 to 45 in good health and CMV-seronegative. Material: PBMCs.

The CDR3 nucleotides are TGTGCCAGCAGCAGGACAGGGCCGTTCTATGGCTACACCTTC. Amino acids: CASSRTGPFYGYTF. The chain is built from TRBV5-4 and TRBJ1-2; TRBD1 matches at 8 bases. Germline assignment: CDR1 SGHNT and CDR2 YYREEE (reference sequence). CDR3 length: 14 residues. V trimming: 4 bases; J trimming: 4 bases; junction bases outside the gene matches: 6.